These 19 T cell receptor beta chains were all obtained from the same sample, sequenced in a study of T cell repertoires in cytomegalovirus infection. In TCRdb, the reads were re-called with MiXCR into one record per CDR3 protein. Among roughly 630,000 distinct CDR3 sequences listed, approximately 25% were seen once. The specimen sequenced was CD8+ T cells from PBMCs. The receptors were sampled from a human donor in good health (CMV status not recorded). Some clones in this sample may be carry-over from other donors' samples.

This clonotype was observed at least ten times. The chain uses TRBV7-2 and TRBJ2-2; 8 bases are a match to TRBD2. This CDR3 is built from 19 residues. After removal of 1 base from V and 4 bases from J, the junction contained 14 bases not matched to a gene. Germline CDR1 SGHTA, CDR2 FQGNSA. CDR3 DNA: TGTGCCAGCAGCTTAGACTCCCCTAAAGCGGGGGTTCCCACCGGGGAGCTGTTTTTT. Its protein product is CASSLDSPKAGVPTGELFF.

V gene TRBV12-5 combines with J gene TRBJ2-1, with TRBD1 matching over 8 bases. The length of the CDR3 is 17 residues. Per the germline V gene, CDR1 is LGHNT and CDR2 is FRNRAP. V gave up 3 bases and J gave up 8 bases; unmatched junction bases: 15. This CDR3 is CASGFHGDRLKVDEQFF. The CDR3 nucleotides read TGTGCTAGTGGTTTCCACGGGGACAGGCTTAAGGTCGATGAGCAGTTCTTC.

This clonotype has a handful of counts. This chain uses TRBV6-6 with TRBJ2-1; unclear D gene. From germline, CDR1 is MNHNY and CDR2 SVGAGI (reference sequence). The CDR3 is 15 residues long. V was pared by 5 bases and J by 0 bases, with 11 bases between. The CDR3: CASSPPVLSYNEQFF. CDR3 bases: TGTGCCAGCAGTCCCCCGGTTCTCTCCTACAATGAGCAGTTCTTC.

This clonotype has a handful of counts. The chain uses TRBV20-1 and TRBJ2-7; 8 bases map to TRBD1. The trim removed 4 bases at V and 2 bases at J, leaving 4 bases unmatched. This CDR3 contains 13 residues. Germline loops: CDR1 DFQATT, CDR2 SNEGSKA (reference sequence). CDR3 sequence (DNA): TGCAGTGCTAAACAGGGGGGAGCCTACGAGCAGTACTTC. Its translation: CSAKQGGAYEQYF.

The chain uses TRBV7-9 and TRBJ2-5; TRBD1 matches at 11 bases. Germline lookup yields CDR1 SEHNR and CDR2 FQNEAQ (reference sequence). The V gene end was trimmed by 5 bases and the J gene end by 5 bases; junction bases not matched to a gene: 13. The CDR3 runs to 17 residues. The CDR3 nucleotides are TGTGCCAGCAGCCTTATACGGACAGGGGGCTATGGTGAGACCCAGTACTTC. It is translated as CASSLIRTGGYGETQYF.

This clonotype was counted between two and nine times. The genes are TRBV25-1 and TRBJ1-2, with unresolved D. The CDR3 extends over 12 amino acids. CDR1 is MGHDK and CDR2 is SYGVNS in the germline V gene. Trimming shortened V by 8 bases and J by 8 bases, and 15 bases separated the two germline ends. The CDR3 DNA is TGTGCCAGCGGGGTGCAGGAAGGCGGCTACACCTTC. It specifies CASGVQEGGYTF.

This clonotype has a handful of counts. The rearrangement uses TRBV4-2 and TRBJ1-1; D remains unclear. The CDR3 is 14 residues long. V lost 0 bases, J lost 3 bases, and 8 bases lay in between. Germline assignment: CDR1 LGHNA and CDR2 YNFKEQ. The CDR3 loop reads CASSQDRGDTEAFF. The CDR3 DNA is TGTGCCAGCAGCCAAGACCGGGGAGACACTGAAGCTTTCTTT.

In regard to this clonotype: The junction does not match germline at one end; this may be a read error. V is TRBV28 and J is TRBJ1-5; D is perhaps TRBD1 (5 bases). This CDR3 spans 17 amino acids. Germline V CDR1 and CDR2: MDHEN, SYDVKM. Here the CDR3 reads CASSVWGRRYSNQPQHF. The CDR3 DNA sequence: TGTGCCAGCAGTGTATGGGGCAGACGATATAGCAATCAGCCCCAGCATTTT.

V is TRBV3-1 and J is TRBJ2-1, with TRBD1 identical over 12 bases. Germline V gene sequence: CDR1 LGHDT, CDR2 YNNKEL (reference sequence). The CDR3 is 19 amino acids. With V trimmed by 2 bases and J by 1 base, 9 bases remained unmatched. The CDR3 region is CASSQPGQGAFLSYNEQFF. For the CDR3, the DNA is TGTGCCAGCAGCCAACCGGGACAGGGGGCATTCTTGTCCTACAATGAGCAGTTCTTC.

The chain has TRBV12-3 or TRBV12-4 and TRBJ1-2; tentative D call: TRBD1 (6 bases). V was shortened by 6 bases and J by 4 bases, with 18 bases between the two germline ends. The CDR3 contains 15 residues. The CDR3 is CASSPGTSSLYGYTF. Written as DNA, the CDR3 is TGTGCCAGCAGCCCCGGGACATCCAGCCTCTATGGCTACACCTTC.

At least ten counts were recorded for this clonotype. The chain couples TRBV7-2 to TRBJ2-1; 11 bases align to TRBD2. This CDR3 has 17 residues. Germline loops: CDR1 SGHTA, CDR2 FQGNSA. The J segment lost 3 bases and the V segment lost 5 bases, leaving 9 bases of the junction unmatched. In DNA form, the CDR3 reads TGTGCCAGCAGCCTGTCCCCGGGACTAGCGGTCTACAATGAGCAGTTCTTC. The encoded protein is CASSLSPGLAVYNEQFF.

The chain carries TRBV29-1 and TRBJ1-2; the D gene is possibly TRBD1 (6 bases). Germline-derived CDR1 and CDR2 are SQVTM and ANQGSEA. The CDR3 is 14 residues long. V dropped 4 bases and J dropped 6 bases, with 18 bases sitting between them. CDR3 nucleotides: TGCAGCGTTGGAGGTGGCGGGGGCGCGGATGGCTACACCTTC. Amino acid sequence: CSVGGGGGADGYTF.

This clonotype showed up just a few times. This chain links TRBV24-1 with TRBJ2-7, with 12 positions matching TRBD2. CDR1 KGHDR and CDR2 SFDVKD come from the germline V gene. This CDR3 has 23 residues. Losses at the gene ends were 9 bases for V and 0 bases for J; bases not matched to a gene: 29. The CDR3 is CATPVFQNGRTSGTENYSYEQYV. The CDR3 nucleotides are TGTGCCACCCCAGTATTTCAGAACGGGAGGACTAGCGGGACAGAAAATTACTCCTACGAGCAGTACGTC.

Note on this clonotype: Just one base apart from a much larger clone, this may be a read error. V gene TRBV6-2 or TRBV6-3 combines with J gene TRBJ1-1; the D is unclear. The CDR3 extends over 14 amino acids. Germline V gene data show CDR1 as MNHEY and CDR2 as SVGEGT. DNA of the CDR3: TGTGCCAACAGTCCCACAGCCATGAACACTGAAGCTTTCTTT. This sequence encodes CANSPTAMNTEAFF.

The V call is TRBV9, the J call TRBJ2-2; D unclear. The germline V gene encodes CDR1 SGDLS and CDR2 YYNGEE. The CDR3 covers 16 residues. V shed 2 bases and J shed 5 bases, with 16 bases lying between them. CDR3 protein: CASSVSKDGWTGELFF. The CDR3, as DNA: TGTGCCAGCAGCGTTTCCAAGGACGGGTGGACCGGGGAGCTGTTTTTT.

Ten or more counts support this clonotype. This rearrangement joins TRBV7-2 to TRBJ2-7; D is unclear. CDR1 and CDR2 from the germline V gene are SGHTA and FQGNSA. Trimming shortened V by 5 bases and J by 4 bases, and 12 bases separated the two germline ends. This CDR3 region has 13 residues. The CDR3 sequence is CASSPHWGYEQYF. CDR3 DNA sequence: TGTGCCAGCAGCCCCCATTGGGGTTACGAGCAGTACTTC.

This clonotype has at least ten counts. V gene TRBV19 combines with J gene TRBJ1-6; no clear D gene. Trimming stripped 0 bases from V and 7 bases from J, with 7 bases between. CDR3 size: 14 residues. CDR1 and CDR2 from the germline V gene are LNHDA and SQIVND (reference sequence). The CDR3 spells CASSIDRRNSPLHF. The CDR3 DNA reads TGTGCCAGTAGTATAGACAGGCGGAATTCACCCCTCCACTTT.

The gene calls are TRBV19 and TRBJ2-7; no definite D call. Trimming shortened V by 5 bases and J by 2 bases, and 10 bases separated the two germline ends. CDR1 and CDR2 (germline): LNHDA, SQIVND (reference sequence). This CDR3 region has 13 residues. The CDR3 DNA reads as TGTGCCAGTAGTTGGGGTAACGCCTACGAGCAGTACTTC. Protein sequence: CASSWGNAYEQYF. The full variable domain, rest sourced from reference TRBV19 and TRBJ2-7, is DGGITQSPKYLFRKEGQNVTLSCEQNLNHDAMYWYRQDPGQGLRLIYYSQIVNDFQKGDIAEGYSVSREKKESFPLTVTSAQKNPTAFYLCASSWGNAYEQYFGPGTRLTVT.

V gene TRBV6-6 combines with J gene TRBJ2-3, with D tentatively TRBD1 (5 bases). The CDR3 sequence is 13 residues long. Between the trimmed V and J ends, which lost 5 bases and 3 bases, there was a span of 9 bases. Looked up from germline, CDR1 is MNHNY and CDR2 is SVGAGI (reference sequence). CDR3 loop: CASSTQETDTQYF. CDR3 bases: TGTGCCAGCAGTACACAGGAGACAGATACGCAGTATTTT.